This T cell receptor (beta chain) was identified in a study of shared clonotypes between healthy human individuals. Evenly divided among several immunoSEQ plates was the genomic DNA of each subset. The data were produced by immunoSEQ multiplex PCR, yet TCRdb's version contains in-frame clones alone and is incomplete. There are about 330,000 clones in the sample; about 74% occur only once, and 10% lies in the top ten. There are 15 residues in the CDR3. Trimming took off 0 bases at V and 1 base at J, with 9 bases between the two ends. Germline V gives CDR1 LNHNV, CDR2 YYDKDF (reference sequence). Recent acute infections and vaccinations were absent in the healthy HIV-negative adult donors.

The receptor comes from a man in his thirties or forties in good health. The source material was memory CD4+ T cells sorted from blood. Noted subset: CD45RA-negative fraction. This chain connects TRBV15 to TRBJ1-1; D is undetermined. CDR3: CATSRDRAGNTEAFF. For the CDR3, the DNA is TGTGCCACCAGCAGAGATCGCGCGGGGAACACTGAAGCTTTCTTT.